This T cell receptor beta chain was sequenced during a study of a mutant IDH1 vaccine in newly diagnosed glioma. For the study at large: Eight vaccinations went to patients in weeks 1, 3, 5, 7, 11, 15, 19, 23. Patients began vaccination 4-6 weeks after radiotherapy alone, or with temozolomide cycles. Before enrollment, the patients had been treated with radiotherapy alone, temozolomide alone, or both together. Most of them had received both.

On this clone: What it recognizes is unknown.

Produced via immunoSEQ multiplex PCR; TCRdb's table is partial and in-frame only. The top ten clones hold about 8.8% of a sample with around 56,000 clones, about three quarters of them seen once. The CDR3 has 14 residues. Germline values: CDR1 LGHNT, CDR2 FRNRAP. The V gene lost 4 bases and the J gene lost 4 bases, with 13 bases spanning the gap. Time point indicated: week 23, last vaccination. Topical imiquimod accompanied each vaccine dose, which consisted of 300 ug of mutant IDH1 20-mer peptide. The chain has TRBV12-5 and TRBJ1-1; a weak D match, TRBD1 (5 bases). The specimen comprised PBMCs, sampled from a glioma patient whose treatment included an IDH1 peptide vaccine. The receptor comes from a woman aged 40 to 50 with glioma. Some clones in this sample may be carry-over from other donors' samples. CDR3 loop: CASGSRGGSTEAFF. CDR3 bases: TGTGCTAGTGGTTCCCGGGGCGGGAGCACTGAAGCTTTCTTT.